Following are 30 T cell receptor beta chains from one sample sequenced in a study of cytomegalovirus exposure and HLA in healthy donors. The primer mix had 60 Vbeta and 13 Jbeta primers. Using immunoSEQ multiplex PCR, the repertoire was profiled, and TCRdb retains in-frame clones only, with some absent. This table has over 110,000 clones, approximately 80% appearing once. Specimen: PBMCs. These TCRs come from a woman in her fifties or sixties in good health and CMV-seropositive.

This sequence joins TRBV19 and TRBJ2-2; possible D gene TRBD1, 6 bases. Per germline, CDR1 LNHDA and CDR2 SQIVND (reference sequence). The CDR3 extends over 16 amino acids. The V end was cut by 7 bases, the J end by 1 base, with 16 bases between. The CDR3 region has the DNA TGTGCCAGTACCTTAGCCGGGACAATGAACACCGGGGAGCTGTTTTTT. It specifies CASTLAGTMNTGELFF. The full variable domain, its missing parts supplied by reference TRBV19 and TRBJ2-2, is DGGITQSPKYLFRKEGQNVTLSCEQNLNHDAMYWYRQDPGQGLRLIYYSQIVNDFQKGDIAEGYSVSREKKESFPLTVTSAQKNPTAFYLCASTLAGTMNTGELFFGEGSRLTVL.

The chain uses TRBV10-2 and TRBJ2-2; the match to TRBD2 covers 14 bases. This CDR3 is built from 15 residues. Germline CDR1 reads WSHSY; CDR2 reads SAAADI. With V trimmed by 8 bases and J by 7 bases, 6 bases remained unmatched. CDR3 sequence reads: CASGGTSGSVGELFF. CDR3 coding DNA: TGCGCCAGCGGCGGGACTAGCGGGAGTGTCGGGGAGCTGTTTTTT.

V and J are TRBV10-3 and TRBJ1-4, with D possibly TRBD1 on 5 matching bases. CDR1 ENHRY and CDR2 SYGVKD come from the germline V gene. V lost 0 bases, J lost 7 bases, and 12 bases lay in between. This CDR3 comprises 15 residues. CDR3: CAISESVQTAEKLFF. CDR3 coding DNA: TGTGCCATCAGTGAGTCAGTTCAGACAGCTGAAAAACTGTTTTTT.

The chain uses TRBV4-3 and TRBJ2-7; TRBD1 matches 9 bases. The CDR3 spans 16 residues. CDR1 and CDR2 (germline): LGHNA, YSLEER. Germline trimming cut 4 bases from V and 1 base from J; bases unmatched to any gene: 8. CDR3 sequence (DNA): TGCGCCAGCAGCCGGGGAGGGGGACAGGGATCCTACGAGCAGTACTTC. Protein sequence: CASSRGGGQGSYEQYF.

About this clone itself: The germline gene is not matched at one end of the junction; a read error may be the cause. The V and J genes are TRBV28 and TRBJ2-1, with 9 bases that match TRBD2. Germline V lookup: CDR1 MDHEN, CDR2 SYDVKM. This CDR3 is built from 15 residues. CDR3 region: CVSGGTSPGYRGQFF. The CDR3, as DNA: TGTGTCAGCGGGGGGACTAGCCCGGGGTATCGGGGGCAGTTCTTC. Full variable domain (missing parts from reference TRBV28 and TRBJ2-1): DVKVTQSSRYLVKRTGEKVFLECVQDMDHENMFWYRQDPGLGLRLIYFSYDVKMKEKGDIPEGYSVSREKKERFSLILESASTNQTSMYLCVSGGTSPGYRGQFFGPGTRLTVL.

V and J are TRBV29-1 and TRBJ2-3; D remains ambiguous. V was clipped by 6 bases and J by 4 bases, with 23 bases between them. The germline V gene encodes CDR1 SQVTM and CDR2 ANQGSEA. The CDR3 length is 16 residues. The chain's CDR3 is CSVTPPSVSGPDTQYF. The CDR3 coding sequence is TGCAGCGTAACCCCCCCATCGGTTTCAGGTCCAGATACGCAGTATTTT.

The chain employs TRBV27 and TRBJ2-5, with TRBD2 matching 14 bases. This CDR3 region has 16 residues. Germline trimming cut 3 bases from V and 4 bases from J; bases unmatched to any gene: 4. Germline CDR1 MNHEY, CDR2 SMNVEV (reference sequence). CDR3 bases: TGTGCCAGCAGTTTCCGGACTAGCGGGAGGTCAGAGACCCAGTACTTC. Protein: CASSFRTSGRSETQYF.

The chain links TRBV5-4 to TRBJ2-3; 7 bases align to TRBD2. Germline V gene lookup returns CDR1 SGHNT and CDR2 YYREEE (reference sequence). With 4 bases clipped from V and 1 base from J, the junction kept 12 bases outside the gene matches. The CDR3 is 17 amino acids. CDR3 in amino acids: CASSKSGGRARTDTQYF. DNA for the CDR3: TGTGCCAGCAGCAAGAGTGGGGGGAGGGCCCGCACAGATACGCAGTATTTT.

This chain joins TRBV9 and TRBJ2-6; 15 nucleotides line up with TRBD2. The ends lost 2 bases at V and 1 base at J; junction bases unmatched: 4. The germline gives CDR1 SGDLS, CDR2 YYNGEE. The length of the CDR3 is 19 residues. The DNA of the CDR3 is TGTGCCAGCAGCGTGGGACTAGCGGGAGGTGGGTCTGGGGCCAACGTCCTGACTTTC. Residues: CASSVGLAGGGSGANVLTF.

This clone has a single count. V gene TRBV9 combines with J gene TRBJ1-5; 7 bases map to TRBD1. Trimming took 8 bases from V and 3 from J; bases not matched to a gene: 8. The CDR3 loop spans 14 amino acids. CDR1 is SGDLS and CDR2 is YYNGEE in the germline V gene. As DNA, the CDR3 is TGTGCCAGTCCCCGGGACAGCCTCAATCAGCCCCAGCATTTT. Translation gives CASPRDSLNQPQHF. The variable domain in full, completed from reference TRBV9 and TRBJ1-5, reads DSGVTQTPKHLITATGQRVTLRCSPRSGDLSVYWYQQSLDQGLQFLIQYYNGEERAKGNILERFSAQQFPDLHSELNLSSLELGDSALYFCASPRDSLNQPQHFGDGTRLSIL.

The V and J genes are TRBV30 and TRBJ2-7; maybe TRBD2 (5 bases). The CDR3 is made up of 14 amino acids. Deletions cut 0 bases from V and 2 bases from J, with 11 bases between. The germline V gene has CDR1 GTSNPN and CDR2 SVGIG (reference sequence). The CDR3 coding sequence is TGTGCCTGGAGTGTAACCAGCGGCCCCTACGAGCAGTACTTC. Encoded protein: CAWSVTSGPYEQYF.

The CDR3 DNA reads as TGTGCCAGCAGCCAACAGGGTATGGTAAATGGCTACACCTTC. It yields the protein CASSQQGMVNGYTF. The V gene is TRBV6-6, the J gene TRBJ1-2; a weak D match, TRBD1 (6 bases). Germline-derived CDR1 and CDR2 are MNHNY and SVGAGI (reference sequence). V was shortened by 6 bases and J by 6 bases, with 17 bases between the two germline ends. The CDR3 consists of 14 residues.

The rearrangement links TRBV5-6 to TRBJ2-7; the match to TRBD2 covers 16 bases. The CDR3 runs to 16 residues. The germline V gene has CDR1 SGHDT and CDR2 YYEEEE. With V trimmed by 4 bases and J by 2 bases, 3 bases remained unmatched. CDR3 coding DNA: TGTGCCAGCAGCATGGGACTAGCGGGAGGGACCTACGAGCAGTACTTC. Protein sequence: CASSMGLAGGTYEQYF.

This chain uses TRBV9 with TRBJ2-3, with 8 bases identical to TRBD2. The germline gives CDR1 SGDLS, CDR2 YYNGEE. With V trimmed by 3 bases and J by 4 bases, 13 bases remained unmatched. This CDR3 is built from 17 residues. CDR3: CASSDSGSDPRADTQYF. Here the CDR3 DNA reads TGTGCCAGCAGCGACAGCGGGAGCGACCCTCGGGCAGATACGCAGTATTTT.

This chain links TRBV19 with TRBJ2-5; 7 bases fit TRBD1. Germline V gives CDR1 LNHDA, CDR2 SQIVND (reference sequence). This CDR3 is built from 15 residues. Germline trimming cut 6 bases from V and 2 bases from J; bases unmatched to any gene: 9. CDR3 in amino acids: CASRSTQGVQETQYF. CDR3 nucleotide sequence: TGTGCCAGTAGGTCGACTCAGGGGGTTCAAGAGACCCAGTACTTC. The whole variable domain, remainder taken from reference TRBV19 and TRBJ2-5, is DGGITQSPKYLFRKEGQNVTLSCEQNLNHDAMYWYRQDPGQGLRLIYYSQIVNDFQKGDIAEGYSVSREKKESFPLTVTSAQKNPTAFYLCASRSTQGVQETQYFGPGTRLLVL.

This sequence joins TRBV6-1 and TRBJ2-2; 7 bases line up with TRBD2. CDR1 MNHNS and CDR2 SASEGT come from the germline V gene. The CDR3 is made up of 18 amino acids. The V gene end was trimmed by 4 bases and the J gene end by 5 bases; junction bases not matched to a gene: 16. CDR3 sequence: CASSAPGYGGSGTGELFF. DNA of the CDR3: TGTGCCAGCAGTGCCCCCGGATATGGCGGGAGTGGGACCGGGGAGCTGTTTTTT.

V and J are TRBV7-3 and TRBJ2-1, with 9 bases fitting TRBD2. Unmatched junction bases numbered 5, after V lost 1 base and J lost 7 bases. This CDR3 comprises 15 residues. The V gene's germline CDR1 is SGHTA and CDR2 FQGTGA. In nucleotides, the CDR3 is TGTGCCAGCAGCTTAAGGCCTAGCGGGAATAATGAGCAGTTCTTC. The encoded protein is CASSLRPSGNNEQFF.

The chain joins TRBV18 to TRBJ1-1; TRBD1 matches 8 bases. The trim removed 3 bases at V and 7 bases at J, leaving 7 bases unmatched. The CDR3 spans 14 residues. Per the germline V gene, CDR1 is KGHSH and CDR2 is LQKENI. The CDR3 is CASSPPGQADEAFF. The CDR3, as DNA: TGTGCCAGCTCACCCCCGGGACAGGCGGATGAAGCTTTCTTT. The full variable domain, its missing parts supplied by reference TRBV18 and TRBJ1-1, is NAGVMQNPRHLVRRRGQEARLRCSPMKGHSHVYWYRQLPEEGLKFMVYLQKENIIDESGMPKERFSAEFPKEGPSILRIQQVVRGDSAAYFCASSPPGQADEAFFGQGTRLTVV.

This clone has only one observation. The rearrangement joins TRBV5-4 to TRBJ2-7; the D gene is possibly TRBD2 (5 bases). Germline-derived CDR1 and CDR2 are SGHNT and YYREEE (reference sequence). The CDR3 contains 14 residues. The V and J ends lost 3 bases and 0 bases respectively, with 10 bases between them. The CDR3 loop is CASSSGVSSYEQYF. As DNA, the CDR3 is TGTGCCAGCAGCTCCGGGGTTAGCTCCTACGAGCAGTACTTC.

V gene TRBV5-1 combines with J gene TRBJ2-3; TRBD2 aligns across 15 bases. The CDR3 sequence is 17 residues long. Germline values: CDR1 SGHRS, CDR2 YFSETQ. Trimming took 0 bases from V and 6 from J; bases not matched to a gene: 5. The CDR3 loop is CASSLAAGTSGRDTQYF. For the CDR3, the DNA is TGCGCCAGCAGCTTGGCCGCCGGGACTAGCGGGAGGGATACGCAGTATTTT.

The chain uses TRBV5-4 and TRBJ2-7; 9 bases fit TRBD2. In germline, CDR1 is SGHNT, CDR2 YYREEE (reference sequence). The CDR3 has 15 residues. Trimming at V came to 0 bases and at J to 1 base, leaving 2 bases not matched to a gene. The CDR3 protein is CASSLGTSVSYEQYF. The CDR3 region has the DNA TGTGCCAGCAGCTTGGGGACTAGCGTTTCCTACGAGCAGTACTTC.

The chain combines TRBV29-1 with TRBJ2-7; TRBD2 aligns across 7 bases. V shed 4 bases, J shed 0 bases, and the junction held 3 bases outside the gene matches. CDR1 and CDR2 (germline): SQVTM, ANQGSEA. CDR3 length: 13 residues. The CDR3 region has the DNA TGCAGCGTTGTTCTAGCGGCCTCCTACGAGCAGTACTTC. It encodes CSVVLAASYEQYF.

The CDR3 sequence is CAWRNRDREGYTF. The CDR3 DNA sequence: TGTGCCTGGAGAAACCGGGACAGGGAAGGCTACACCTTC. The chain joins TRBV30 to TRBJ1-2; 9 nucleotides agree with TRBD1. Germline V gene data show CDR1 as GTSNPN and CDR2 as SVGIG (reference sequence). CDR3 length equals 13 residues. Trimming took 3 bases from V and 8 from J; bases not matched to a gene: 7.

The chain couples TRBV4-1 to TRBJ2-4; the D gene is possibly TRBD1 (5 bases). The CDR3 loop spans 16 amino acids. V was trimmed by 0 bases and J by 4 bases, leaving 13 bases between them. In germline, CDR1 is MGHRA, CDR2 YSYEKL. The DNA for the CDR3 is TGCGCCAGCAGCCAAGATGACGGTAGGGGAAAAAACATTCAGTACTTC. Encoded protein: CASSQDDGRGKNIQYF.

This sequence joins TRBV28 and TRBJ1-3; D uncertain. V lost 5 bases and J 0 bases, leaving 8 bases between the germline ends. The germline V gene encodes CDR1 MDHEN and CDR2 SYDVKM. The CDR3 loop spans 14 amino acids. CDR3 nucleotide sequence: TGTGCCAGCAGTCCCTCCTTCTCTGGAAACACCATATATTTT. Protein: CASSPSFSGNTIYF. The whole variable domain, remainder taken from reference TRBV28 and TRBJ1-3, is DVKVTQSSRYLVKRTGEKVFLECVQDMDHENMFWYRQDPGLGLRLIYFSYDVKMKEKGDIPEGYSVSREKKERFSLILESASTNQTSMYLCASSPSFSGNTIYFGEGSWLTVV.

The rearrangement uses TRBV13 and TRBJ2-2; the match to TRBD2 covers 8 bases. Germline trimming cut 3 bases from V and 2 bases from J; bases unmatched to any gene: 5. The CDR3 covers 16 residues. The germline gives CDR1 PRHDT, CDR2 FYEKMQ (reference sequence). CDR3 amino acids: CASSFWREVNTGELFF. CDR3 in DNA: TGTGCCAGCAGCTTCTGGCGGGAGGTTAACACCGGGGAGCTGTTTTTT.

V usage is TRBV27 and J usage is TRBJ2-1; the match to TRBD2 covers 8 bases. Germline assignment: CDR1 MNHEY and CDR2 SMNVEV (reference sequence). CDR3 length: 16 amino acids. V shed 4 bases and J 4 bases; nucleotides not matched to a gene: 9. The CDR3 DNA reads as TGTGCCAGCAGTTCCAGCACAGCGGGAGCTTACAATGAGCAGTTCTTC. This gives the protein CASSSSTAGAYNEQFF.

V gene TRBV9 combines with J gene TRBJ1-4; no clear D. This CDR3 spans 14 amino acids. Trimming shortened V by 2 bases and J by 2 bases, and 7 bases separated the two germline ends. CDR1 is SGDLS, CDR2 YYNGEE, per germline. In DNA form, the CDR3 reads TGTGCCAGCAGCGTGGGCCATACTAATGAAAAACTGTTTTTT. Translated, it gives CASSVGHTNEKLFF. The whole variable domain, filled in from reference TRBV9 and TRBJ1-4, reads DSGVTQTPKHLITATGQRVTLRCSPRSGDLSVYWYQQSLDQGLQFLIQYYNGEERAKGNILERFSAQQFPDLHSELNLSSLELGDSALYFCASSVGHTNEKLFFGSGTQLSVL.

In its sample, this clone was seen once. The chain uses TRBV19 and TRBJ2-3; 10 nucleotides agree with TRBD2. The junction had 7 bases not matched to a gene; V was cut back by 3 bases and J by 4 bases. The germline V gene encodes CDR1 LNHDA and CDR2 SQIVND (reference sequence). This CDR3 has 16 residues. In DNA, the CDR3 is TGTGCCAGTAGTATGGGTAGCGGGGGGCCTTCAGATACGCAGTATTTT. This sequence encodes CASSMGSGGPSDTQYF.

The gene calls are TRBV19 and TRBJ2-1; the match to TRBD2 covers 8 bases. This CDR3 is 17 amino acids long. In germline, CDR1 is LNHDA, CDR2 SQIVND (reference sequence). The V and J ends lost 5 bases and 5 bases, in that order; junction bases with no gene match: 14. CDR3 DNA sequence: TGTGCCAGTAGTCTCCCTGCGGGACTAGGATCGCACAATGAGCAGTTCTTC. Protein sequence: CASSLPAGLGSHNEQFF. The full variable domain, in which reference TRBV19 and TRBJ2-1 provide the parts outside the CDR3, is DGGITQSPKYLFRKEGQNVTLSCEQNLNHDAMYWYRQDPGQGLRLIYYSQIVNDFQKGDIAEGYSVSREKKESFPLTVTSAQKNPTAFYLCASSLPAGLGSHNEQFFGPGTRLTVL.